These 29 T cell receptor beta chains came from one sample sequenced in a study of patients and donors after allogeneic stem cell transplantation. TCRdb reanalysed the RT-PCR reads using MiXCR and keeps one entry per CDR3 protein. The table includes about 410,000 distinct CDR3 sequences, 15% to 20% detected once. Sequenced sample: blood, either unsorted or a sorted T cell fraction (not recorded which). Every receptor here comes from a human donor who was either an allogeneic HSCT recipient or a stem cell or donor lymphocyte infusion donor (not recorded which). It is not recorded whose cells these are; they may come from a transplant donor.

This clonotype was seen ten or more times. The rearrangement uses TRBV4-3 and TRBJ2-3; D remains unclear. The CDR3 runs 15 residues. Germline CDR1 reads LGHNA; CDR2 reads YSLEER. Deletions cut 4 bases from V and 3 bases from J, with 14 bases between. The CDR3, as DNA: TGCGCCAGCAGCCGCCGGGTCTCTCCAACAGATACGCAGTATTTT. This codes for CASSRRVSPTDTQYF.

This clonotype showed up many times. The chain employs TRBV10-3 and TRBJ2-5; 11 nucleotides agree with TRBD2. From germline, CDR1 is ENHRY and CDR2 SYGVKD. This CDR3 is 14 amino acids long. The ends lost 5 bases at V and 5 bases at J; junction bases unmatched: 4. The CDR3 DNA is TGTGCCATCAGTACTAGCGGGGGAAGGGAGACCCAGTACTTC. Amino acids: CAISTSGGRETQYF.

The chain joins TRBV7-9 to TRBJ1-2; no clear D. The CDR3 consists of 13 residues. Trimming cost V 0 bases and J 9 bases, with 11 bases left between them. The germline CDR1 and CDR2 sequences are SEHNR and FQNEAQ (reference sequence). The CDR3, as DNA: TGTGCCAGCAGCTTAGCGCGTCTGGAGAGCTACACCTTC. Protein sequence: CASSLARLESYTF.

The chain employs TRBV4-1 and TRBJ1-5; D is undetermined. The CDR3 runs 17 residues. V lost 2 bases and J 2 bases, leaving 16 bases between the germline ends. Germline CDR1 reads MGHRA; CDR2 reads YSYEKL. The CDR3 DNA reads as TGCGCCAGCAGCCAACCAAGTCCCGGCCGTGGCAATCAGCCCCAGCATTTT. It yields the protein CASSQPSPGRGNQPQHF.

The chain recombines TRBV6-1 with TRBJ2-2; 10 bases are shared with TRBD2. With V trimmed by 4 bases and J by 5 bases, 7 bases remained unmatched. CDR1 and CDR2 (germline): MNHNS, SASEGT. The CDR3 runs 16 residues. The CDR3 nucleotides read TGTGCCAGCAGTGTTAGTCTAGCGGGGGTGACCGGGGAGCTGTTTTTT. It yields the protein CASSVSLAGVTGELFF.

In DNA, the CDR3 is TGTGCCAGCAGCTTATTTGCGGGATTTTCAGATACGCAGTATTTT. Amino acid sequence: CASSLFAGFSDTQYF. This rearrangement joins TRBV7-2 to TRBJ2-3; possibly TRBD2 for D (6 bases). Trimming pared 2 bases from V and 4 bases from J, leaving 13 bases between. This CDR3 has 15 residues. The germline V gene encodes CDR1 SGHTA and CDR2 FQGNSA.

V is TRBV25-1 and J is TRBJ1-2, with D possibly matching TRBD1 (5 bases). The CDR3 has 14 amino acids. CDR1 is MGHDK, CDR2 SYGVNS, per germline. Trimming pared 0 bases from V and 6 bases from J, leaving 11 bases between. CDR3 region: CASSEYGTAHGYTF. DNA of the CDR3: TGTGCCAGCAGTGAATATGGGACGGCGCATGGCTACACCTTC.

The chain employs TRBV5-5 and TRBJ2-7; 14 bases map to TRBD2. Germline V gene lookup returns CDR1 SGHKS and CDR2 YYEKEE (reference sequence). Losses at the gene ends were 0 bases for V and 4 bases for J; bases not matched to a gene: 0. This CDR3 is 15 amino acids long. The CDR3 DNA reads TGTGCCAGCAGCTTGGGGACTAGCGGGAGGTACGAGCAGTACTTC. This sequence encodes CASSLGTSGRYEQYF.

CDR3 residues: CASSLEFYNSPLHF. In DNA form, the CDR3 reads TGCGCCAGCAGCTTGGAGTTCTATAATTCACCCCTCCACTTT. The J gene is TRBJ1-6, the V gene TRBV5-1; no firm D call. Between the trimmed V and J ends, which lost 0 bases and 3 bases, there was a span of 4 bases. CDR3 length: 14 residues. Germline values: CDR1 SGHRS, CDR2 YFSETQ.

This clonotype was recorded a few times. This sequence joins TRBV7-8 and TRBJ2-3, with D perhaps TRBD2 (6 bases). Trimming removed 0 bases from V and 6 bases from J, with 10 bases in between. CDR1 is SGHVS, CDR2 FQNEAQ, per germline. CDR3 size: 14 residues. CDR3 coding DNA: TGTGCCAGCAGCTTAGCGGGCGGGGTGGATACGCAGTATTTT. Amino acids: CASSLAGGVDTQYF.

The chain couples TRBV5-1 to TRBJ1-2; D is uncertain. V dropped 0 bases and J dropped 2 bases, with 8 bases sitting between them. The CDR3 loop spans 14 amino acids. The germline CDR1 and CDR2 sequences are SGHRS and YFSETQ. CDR3 in amino acids: CASSLAPVNYGYTF. The CDR3 DNA reads as TGCGCCAGCAGCTTGGCCCCAGTCAACTATGGCTACACCTTC.

The chain combines TRBV13 with TRBJ2-1; 9 bases line up with TRBD1. CDR1 and CDR2 (germline): PRHDT, FYEKMQ (reference sequence). J was trimmed by 9 bases and V by 5 bases; bases with no gene match: 11. This CDR3 is built from 15 residues. CDR3 sequence reads: CASSIPGQGEGEQFF. In DNA form, the CDR3 reads TGTGCCAGCAGCATACCGGGACAGGGAGAGGGTGAGCAGTTCTTC.

The rearrangement joins TRBV7-8 to TRBJ2-7, with D unclear. Looked up from germline, CDR1 is SGHVS and CDR2 is FQNEAQ. V lost 2 bases to trimming and J lost 3 bases, with 5 bases between them. The CDR3 runs 12 residues. The CDR3 DNA reads as TGTGCCAGCAGCTTAAAGGGCTACGAGCAGTACTTC. It encodes CASSLKGYEQYF.

The chain carries TRBV2 and TRBJ1-1; D gene ambiguous. Trimming took 8 bases from V and 5 from J, leaving 18 bases between them. This CDR3 is 14 amino acids long. Looked up from germline, CDR1 is SNHLY and CDR2 is FYNNEI. The CDR3 loop reads CASLLTGRRTEAFF. The DNA of the CDR3 is TGTGCCAGCTTACTGACTGGGCGAAGGACTGAAGCTTTCTTT.

This chain uses TRBV7-2 with TRBJ2-5; D gene unclear. Germline V gives CDR1 SGHTA, CDR2 FQGNSA. This CDR3 spans 12 amino acids. Between the trimmed V and J ends, which lost 2 bases and 6 bases, there was a span of 7 bases. CDR3 sequence: CASSLRMQTQYF. CDR3 nucleotides: TGTGCCAGCAGCTTACGTATGCAGACCCAGTACTTC.

This clonotype showed up just a few times. The chain recombines TRBV25-1 with TRBJ2-3; D not resolved. The V gene lost 10 bases and the J gene lost 1 base, with 9 bases spanning the gap. The CDR3 sequence is 12 residues long. CDR1 MGHDK and CDR2 SYGVNS come from the germline V gene. Here the CDR3 reads CATGWGTDTQYF. The CDR3, as DNA: TGTGCCACAGGCTGGGGCACAGATACGCAGTATTTT.

A few counts support this clonotype. CDR3 protein: CAIRDRVLNTIYF. CDR3 bases: TGTGCCATCCGGGACAGGGTACTGAACACCATATATTTT. V is TRBV10-3 and J is TRBJ1-3, with 9 bases identical to TRBD1. There are 13 residues in the CDR3. From germline, CDR1 is ENHRY and CDR2 SYGVKD. J gave up 7 bases and V 8 bases, and 6 bases lay outside the gene matches.

This clonotype has only a few counts. The chain joins TRBV18 to TRBJ1-2; TRBD1 aligns across 7 bases. In germline, CDR1 is KGHSH, CDR2 LQKENI. The V and J ends lost 0 bases and 6 bases, in that order; junction bases with no gene match: 4. The CDR3 has 14 amino acids. CDR3 DNA: TGTGCCAGCTCACCACCGGTGACAGGGAATGGCTACACCTTC. This gives the protein CASSPPVTGNGYTF.

The chain combines TRBV3-1 with TRBJ2-1, with 13 bases matching TRBD2. The J segment lost 5 bases and the V segment lost 2 bases, leaving 6 bases of the junction unmatched. The CDR3 length is 17 residues. Germline assignment: CDR1 LGHDT and CDR2 YNNKEL (reference sequence). CDR3 amino acids: CASSQQLAGGSDNEQFF. The CDR3 DNA reads as TGTGCCAGCAGCCAACAACTAGCGGGAGGGTCAGACAATGAGCAGTTCTTC.

The chain combines TRBV7-9 with TRBJ2-5; D is undetermined. Germline V CDR1 and CDR2: SEHNR, FQNEAQ (reference sequence). Trimming took off 4 bases at V and 2 bases at J, with 8 bases between the two ends. The CDR3 has 13 amino acids. The DNA for the CDR3 is TGTGCCAGCAGCTATACTCCTCAAGAGACCCAGTACTTC. This encodes CASSYTPQETQYF.

The rearrangement links TRBV7-3 to TRBJ2-2, with 8 bases identical to TRBD2. Germline V lookup: CDR1 SGHTA, CDR2 FQGTGA. The CDR3 has 19 residues. Trimming removed 2 bases from V and 0 bases from J; junction bases left unmatched: 11. The DNA for the CDR3 is TGTGCCAGCAGCTTAGTCCCCCTCCGACTAGCGACGAACACCGGGGAGCTGTTTTTT. It is translated as CASSLVPLRLATNTGELFF.

The gene calls are TRBV9 and TRBJ2-7; 7 positions match TRBD2. The V gene end was trimmed by 0 bases and the J gene end by 3 bases; junction bases not matched to a gene: 3. The CDR3 is 14 residues long. The germline gives CDR1 SGDLS, CDR2 YYNGEE. CDR3 coding DNA: TGTGCCAGCAGCGTAGTGGCTAGCGGCTACGAGCAGTACTTC. Protein sequence: CASSVVASGYEQYF.

The chain carries TRBV29-1 and TRBJ2-5, with D unresolved. Germline CDR1 reads SQVTM; CDR2 reads ANQGSEA. V shed 4 bases and J shed 1 base, with 7 bases lying between them. This CDR3 is 12 amino acids long. The CDR3 loop is CSVVIAQETQYF. CDR3 nucleotides: TGCAGCGTTGTGATAGCCCAAGAGACCCAGTACTTC.

This rearrangement joins TRBV6-5 to TRBJ1-2; 7 nucleotides match TRBD1. CDR1 MNHEY and CDR2 SVGAGI come from the germline V gene. The CDR3 runs to 17 residues. The ends lost 4 bases at V and 0 bases at J; junction bases unmatched: 11. For the CDR3, the DNA is TGTGCCAGCAGTTTCACCTTCCAGGGGGGGTCTAACTATGGCTACACCTTC. Its translation: CASSFTFQGGSNYGYTF.

This chain uses TRBV5-1 with TRBJ1-1; D gene uncertain. Trimming took 5 bases from V and 2 from J, leaving 10 bases between them. CDR3 length: 13 amino acids. The germline V gene encodes CDR1 SGHRS and CDR2 YFSETQ. The CDR3 nucleotides are TGCGCCAGCAGGGGAGCGGCAAACACTGAAGCTTTCTTT. Protein sequence: CASRGAANTEAFF.

Many counts were recorded for this clonotype. The chain has TRBV12-3 or TRBV12-4 and TRBJ2-7; D not certain. The V end was cut by 8 bases, the J end by 6 bases, with 11 bases between. This CDR3 contains 11 residues. The CDR3 loop reads CASGFFSEQYF. The CDR3 DNA sequence: TGTGCCAGCGGCTTCTTTAGCGAGCAGTACTTC.

This clonotype was seen more than once but under ten times. The gene calls are TRBV5-6 and TRBJ2-7, with D possibly being TRBD1 (6 bases). The CDR3 extends over 14 amino acids. The germline V gene has CDR1 SGHDT and CDR2 YYEEEE. V was shortened by 4 bases and J by 0 bases, with 11 bases between the two germline ends. CDR3 in DNA: TGTGCCAGCAGCCTACAGGGCGACTCCTACGAGCAGTACTTC. It codes for CASSLQGDSYEQYF.

Only one count was recorded for this clonotype. V gene TRBV5-1 combines with J gene TRBJ2-5; 13 bases map to TRBD2. V shed 4 bases, J shed 6 bases, and the junction held 6 bases outside the gene matches. The CDR3 covers 15 residues. Germline V gene sequence: CDR1 SGHRS, CDR2 YFSETQ. CDR3 amino acids: CASSPGLAGSKTQYF. The CDR3 DNA is TGCGCCAGCAGCCCGGGACTAGCGGGATCGAAGACCCAGTACTTC.

This clonotype was recorded at least ten times. The chain has TRBV4-1 and TRBJ2-5, with 8 bases matching TRBD2. The J segment lost 4 bases and the V segment lost 1 base, leaving 5 bases of the junction unmatched. The germline CDR1 and CDR2 sequences are MGHRA and YSYEKL. The CDR3 spans 15 residues. The CDR3 loop is CASSQVRGGRETQYF. CDR3 DNA sequence: TGCGCCAGCAGCCAAGTACGGGGGGGGAGAGAGACCCAGTACTTC.